This T cell receptor beta chain was captured by sequencing in a study of blood T cells in healthy people across ages (dated by TCRdb to the mid-2010s). Context from the whole study: Template switching captured roughly one uniquely barcoded TCR beta cDNA molecule per two T cells in model experiments. Two additional independent replicas of 1 million unique cDNA reads from the same blood draw were analyzed for two donors (one aged 18 to 29 and one aged 80 or older). Donors were grouped into four age groups: young (average roughly 17 years), middle-aged (under 40), aged (around 66) and long-lived (82). To track age-related changes in TCR beta repertoire diversity, the study relied on deep sequencing normalized with unique cDNA molecular identifiers. Summary of the overall study and its limitations: Conclusive comparison of naive and antigen-experienced compartments was prevented by the profiling of bulk unsorted PBMCs. Observed TCR beta diversity per million T cells fell roughly linearly with age, and a significant reduction was already apparent by age approximately 40. Estimates of total diversity from one million sequenced T cells were regarded as lower bounds and underestimates. There was a strong correlation between observed TCR beta diversity and the percentage of naive T cells measured by flow cytometry. Donor CMV infection status was unknown, potentially confounding age-related changes in expanded clonotypes. Compared with the aged group, more naive CD4+ T cells, fewer expanded clones and increased TCR diversity were shown by the long-lived group, suggesting age selection.

Looking up the germline V gene (reference sequence) yields CDR1 MNHEY and CDR2 SMNVEV. From the cysteine up to the phenylalanine, the CDR3 has a length of 14 residues. The kept DNA is CDR3 alone, 42 bases in frame from the first base. Library creation used 5' RACE. The reads were generated on an Illumina HiSeq 2500. A second roughly 7 to 11 cycle PCR used a sample-barcoded 5' primer and a J-beta primer mix. A template-switch 5' adaptor carrying 12 random nucleotides introduced a unique molecular identifier onto each TCR beta cDNA molecule. Each sample yielded at least 2.5 million CDR3-containing paired-end reads. First-strand cDNA was synthesized from all RNA with the Mint cDNA synthesis kit, primed by a TRBC-specific oligonucleotide. All cDNA was treated with uracil-DNA glycosylase and then went through a first 18-cycle PCR with the universal primers M1SS and BC2_uni_R. In the paper's pipeline: For normalization, 1 million high-quality reads were randomly selected from each sample, with every read carrying a distinct molecular identifier. Instead of being binned into consensus sequences, reads with shared molecular identifiers were discarded. MiTCR, run with a Q25 quality threshold and the strictest error-elimination algorithm, handled CDR3 identification, clonotype clustering and error correction. A nonparametric unseen species model with Euler transformation was used to estimate a lower bound on total TCR beta diversity. TCRdb reran the public reads through fastp at Q25 and MiXCR, keeping productive beta chains. Each entry merges the rows of one CDR3 protein and shows their most common DNA and genes. The V and J calls shown here were made by TCRdb, not taken from the authors' results. The sample data list about 800,000 distinct CDR3 sequences, and approximately 25% of these were observed just once. Approximately 3.7% of the sample is in the top ten clones.

Systemically healthy Caucasian individuals from Russia, approximately 39 in total and aged roughly 6 to 95 years, were included as donors. Each donor gave about 10 milliliters of peripheral blood, drawn into EDTA-treated Vacutainer tubes. Ficoll-Paque density-gradient centrifugation was used to isolate PBMCs, with at least 6.5 million per sample. Total RNA was extracted from PBMCs with Trizol reagent, with at least 6 micrograms obtained per sample. Naive CD45RAhigh/CD27high T cell percentages were measured by flow cytometry on a PBMC aliquot from every donor. As for this clonotype: The antigen this receptor binds is unknown. At one boundary the junction diverges from the germline segment, which might be a read error.

These same data were also listed under a study on T cells of mothers and their children. Looking at the second paper: Donors were nine systemically healthy Caucasian individuals: three mothers and their six children. cDNA synthesis consumed the entire amount of extracted RNA, loaded at approximately 1.4 ug RNA in each 15 ul reaction. In the second PCR, the M1S primer introduced both the sample barcodes and 2-4 random nucleotides. Each mother yielded over 8 million TCR beta CDR3 reads and each child 2.5 million to 3 million reads. TCR recombination output is similarly shaped by thymic selection in related and unrelated pairs, with a minor effect exerted by inherited differences. Normalized repertoire overlap was always found to be slightly, but never significantly, higher in related mother-child pairs than in unrelated mother-child pairs. No persistent microchimeric T cell clones were detected, at a sensitivity of approximately 110 clones per million clonotypes. In the study, deep NGS was used to compare the TCR beta repertoires of mothers and children, and features distinguishing related mother-child pairs from unrelated individuals were sought. The mean age was roughly 40 +/- 4 years for the mothers and approximately 11 +/- 4 years for the children. Libraries were sequenced on Illumina HiSeq 2000 with 100+100 nt paired-end reads after adapter ligation with NEBNext reagents. To avoid cross-contamination, the mother libraries and the child libraries were prepared a month apart and sequenced in separate runs. For each donor, between about 450,000 and 2,300,000 distinct TCR beta clonotypes were identified. Naive TCR beta clonotypes were estimated from low-frequency clonotypes matched to each donor's FACS-determined naive share, without sorting.

The sequence derives from a boy between 5 and 17 years old in good health. The sample comprised blood. This sequence uses TRBV27 and TRBJ1-4; the D segment could be TRBD1, given 5 matching bases. The CDR3 loop reads CAGSLDSLNEKLFF. In nucleotide form, the sequence is TGTGCCGGCAGTCTCGACAGCCTTAATGAAAAACTGTTTTTT.